This T cell receptor (beta chain) was observed in a study of T-cell memory formation after mild COVID-19. This clonotype was found once. What it recognizes is unknown. General study points: Nothing confirmed that second-wave clones peaking on day 37 were specific for SARS-CoV-2. Contracting clones from day 15 to 85 had balanced CD4/CD8; later expanders favoured CD4+.

Constant-segment primers served in 5'RACE that generated TCR alpha and TCR beta cDNA libraries bearing sample barcodes and UMIs. TCRdb called the 5' RACE reads again in MiXCR, with one record for every CDR3 protein. Counted here are under 600,000 distinct CDR3 sequences, less than 25% occurring once; the ten biggest clones make up about 8.7%. The CDR3 is made up of 14 amino acids. Trimming removed 4 bases from V and 3 bases from J, with 11 bases in between. Germline V gene lookup returns CDR1 MGHDK and CDR2 SYGVNS. V and J are TRBV25-1 and TRBJ2-3; D uncertain. The sequence was collected from an adult woman who had mild COVID-19 (a few samples of this study predate the infection). Cell type and time point are not known. Sequenced sample: PBMCs or a T cell subset sorted from them (not recorded which). CDR3 nucleotide sequence: TGTGCCAGCAGTGCGAACGTCCAAACAGATACGCAGTATTTT. It encodes CASSANVQTDTQYF.